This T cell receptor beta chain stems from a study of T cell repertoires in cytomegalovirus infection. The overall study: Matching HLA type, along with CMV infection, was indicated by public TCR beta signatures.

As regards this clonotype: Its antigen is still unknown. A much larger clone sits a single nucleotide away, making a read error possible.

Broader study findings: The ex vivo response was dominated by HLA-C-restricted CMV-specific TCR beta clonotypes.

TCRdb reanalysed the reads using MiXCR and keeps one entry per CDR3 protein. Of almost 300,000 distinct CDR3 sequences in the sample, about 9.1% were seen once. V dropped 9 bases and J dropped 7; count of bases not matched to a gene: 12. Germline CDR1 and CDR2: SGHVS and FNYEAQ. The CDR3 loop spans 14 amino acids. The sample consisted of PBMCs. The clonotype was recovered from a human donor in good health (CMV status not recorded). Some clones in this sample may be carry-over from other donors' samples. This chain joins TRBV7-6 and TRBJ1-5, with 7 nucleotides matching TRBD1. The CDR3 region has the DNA TGTGCCAGAAGCGCTGACAGGGTCGACCAGCCCCAGCATTTT. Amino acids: CARSADRVDQPQHF.